Sequencing of this T cell receptor (beta chain) was carried out in a study of blood T cell repertoires in COVID-19. At the level of the study: In each case, the material was cDNA or gDNA derived from T cells, B-cell-depleted T cells, or PBMCs.

The CDR3 is 14 amino acids. The germline V gene encodes CDR1 SGHRS and CDR2 YFSETQ. Trimming stripped 0 bases from V and 2 bases from J, with 7 bases between. Method: immunoSEQ multiplex PCR; TCRdb's copy keeps in-frame clones and lacks some. The sample has some 270,000 clones; around 90% are singletons. Enrolled through a virtual design, the participants were between roughly 18 and 100 years of age and came from roughly 22 US areas. Symptom resolution, clearance, or two negative PCRs marked donors in Cohort 3 as recovered. Sequencing was carried out using PBMCs or T cells enriched from blood (not recorded which). The chain carries TRBV5-1 and TRBJ2-3; no clear D. This receptor was identified in a woman aged 40 to 49 who had recovered from COVID-19. In nucleotides, the CDR3 is TGCGCCAGCAGCTTGGCCTCAGTCACAGATACGCAGTATTTT. Its translation is CASSLASVTDTQYF.